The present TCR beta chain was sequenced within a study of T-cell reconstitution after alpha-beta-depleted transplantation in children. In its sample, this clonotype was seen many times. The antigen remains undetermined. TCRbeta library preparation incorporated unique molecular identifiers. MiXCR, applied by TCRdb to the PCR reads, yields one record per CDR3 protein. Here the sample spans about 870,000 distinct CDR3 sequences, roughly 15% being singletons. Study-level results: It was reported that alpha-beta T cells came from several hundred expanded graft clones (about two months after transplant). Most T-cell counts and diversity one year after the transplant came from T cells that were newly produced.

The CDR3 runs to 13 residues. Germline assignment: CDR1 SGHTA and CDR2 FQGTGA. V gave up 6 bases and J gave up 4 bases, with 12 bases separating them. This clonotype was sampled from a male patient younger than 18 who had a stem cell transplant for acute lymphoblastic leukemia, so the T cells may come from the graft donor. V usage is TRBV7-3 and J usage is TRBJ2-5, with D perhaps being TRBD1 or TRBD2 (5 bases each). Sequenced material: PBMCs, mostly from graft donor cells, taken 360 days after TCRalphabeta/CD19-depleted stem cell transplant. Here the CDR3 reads CASSSGGGETQYF. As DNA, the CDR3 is TGTGCCAGCAGTTCCGGTGGGGGAGAGACCCAGTACTTC.